The rows below give T cell receptor beta chains drawn from one sample of a study of T cell responses to AZD1222 COVID-19 vaccine. Assay: immunoSEQ multiplex PCR; the TCRdb copy retains only in-frame clones and omits some. The table has some 120,000 clones, around 88% seen once. The material sequenced was peripheral blood, taken on day 0 of AZD1222 vaccination. Receptors originate from an adult in good health. Both conserved end residues are part of each CDR3. The order of the fields is clone size, V gene, D gene, CDR3 length, J gene, CDR3 DNA, CDR3 protein. The D gene is left open where the match is weak. Clone size is not always given. Where it is, it says once, few, many or a class for expanded clones.

clone_size: .; v_call: TRBV5-6; d_call: .; cdr3_length: 15; j_call: TRBJ1-6; cdr3_nt: TGTGCCAGCAGCCTCCGGGACGGGGTGGGTTCACCCCTCCACTTT; cdr3_aa: CASSLRDGVGSPLHF
clone_size: .; v_call: TRBV28; d_call: .; cdr3_length: 13; j_call: TRBJ1-2; cdr3_nt: TGTGCCAGCAGTTCAGAGGGTTCGGACGGCTACACCTTC; cdr3_aa: CASSSEGSDGYTF
clone_size: .; v_call: TRBV29-1; d_call: TRBD2; cdr3_length: 14; j_call: TRBJ2-3; cdr3_nt: TGCAGCGTTTCTGCGGGGGAGCTCACAGATACGCAGTATTTT; cdr3_aa: CSVSAGELTDTQYF
clone_size: once; v_call: TRBV3-1/TRBV3-2; d_call: TRBD1; cdr3_length: 15; j_call: TRBJ2-2; cdr3_nt: TGTGCCAGCAGCCAAGGGGACAGCTACACCGGGGAGCTGTTTTTT; cdr3_aa: CASSQGDSYTGELFF
clone_size: .; v_call: TRBV4-1; d_call: .; cdr3_length: 15; j_call: TRBJ1-2; cdr3_nt: TGCGCCAGCAGCCCTCGGACAGAAATTTACGATGGCTACACCTTC; cdr3_aa: CASSPRTEIYDGYTF
clone_size: .; v_call: TRBV28; d_call: .; cdr3_length: 13; j_call: TRBJ2-2; cdr3_nt: TGTGCCAGCCAGGGGGGGTTGACCGGGGAGCTGTTTTTT; cdr3_aa: CASQGGLTGELFF
clone_size: few; v_call: TRBV5-1; d_call: TRBD2; cdr3_length: 18; j_call: TRBJ2-3; cdr3_nt: TGCGCCAGCAGCAGGCAGCCAGGACTAGCGGATCGGTCAGATACGCAGTATTTT; cdr3_aa: CASSRQPGLADRSDTQYF
clone_size: .; v_call: TRBV5-5; d_call: .; cdr3_length: 14; j_call: TRBJ2-7; cdr3_nt: TGTGCCAGCAGCTTGAAATATCCCTCCTACGAGCAGTACTTC; cdr3_aa: CASSLKYPSYEQYF
clone_size: .; v_call: TRBV18; d_call: .; cdr3_length: 13; j_call: TRBJ2-5; cdr3_nt: TGTGCCAGCTCACGGGGTAGACAAGAGACCCAGTACTTC; cdr3_aa: CASSRGRQETQYF
clone_size: .; v_call: TRBV6-5; d_call: .; cdr3_length: 15; j_call: TRBJ2-3; cdr3_nt: TGTGCCAGCAGTTACTCCCAGGGGTACACAGATACGCAGTATTTT; cdr3_aa: CASSYSQGYTDTQYF
clone_size: .; v_call: TRBV5-1; d_call: .; cdr3_length: 13; j_call: TRBJ1-3; cdr3_nt: TGCGCCAGCAGCCAGGGTTATGGAAACACCATATATTTT; cdr3_aa: CASSQGYGNTIYF
clone_size: .; v_call: TRBV12-3/TRBV12-4; d_call: .; cdr3_length: 12; j_call: TRBJ1-2; cdr3_nt: TGTGCCAGCAGGGACCGGGGCTATGGCTACACCTTC; cdr3_aa: CASRDRGYGYTF
clone_size: .; v_call: TRBV4-2; d_call: .; cdr3_length: 16; j_call: TRBJ1-5; cdr3_nt: TGTGCCAGCAGCCAAGATCGGGGGGCGAGCAATCAGCCCCAGCATTTT; cdr3_aa: CASSQDRGASNQPQHF
clone_size: .; v_call: TRBV19; d_call: .; cdr3_length: 13; j_call: TRBJ1-2; cdr3_nt: TGTGCCAGTATAGCAGGCCCCCGGTATGGCTACACCTTC; cdr3_aa: CASIAGPRYGYTF
clone_size: .; v_call: TRBV5-1; d_call: .; cdr3_length: 14; j_call: TRBJ1-2; cdr3_nt: TGCGCCAGCAATTCCGGGACAACCAACTATGGCTACACCTTC; cdr3_aa: CASNSGTTNYGYTF
clone_size: once; v_call: TRBV18; d_call: .; cdr3_length: 14; j_call: TRBJ1-1; cdr3_nt: TGTGCCAGCTCACCAAGTTGGTTGAACACTGAAGCTTTCTTT; cdr3_aa: CASSPSWLNTEAFF
clone_size: .; v_call: TRBV9; d_call: .; cdr3_length: 16; j_call: TRBJ2-7; cdr3_nt: TGTGCCAGCAGTGGAGAAGGGTGGCGCCTCGCCTACGAGCAGTACTTC; cdr3_aa: CASSGEGWRLAYEQYF
clone_size: .; v_call: TRBV4-1; d_call: .; cdr3_length: 14; j_call: TRBJ2-7; cdr3_nt: TGCGCCAGCAGCCTAACAAGAGGAGAATACGAGCAGTACTTC; cdr3_aa: CASSLTRGEYEQYF
clone_size: .; v_call: TRBV9; d_call: .; cdr3_length: 15; j_call: TRBJ2-5; cdr3_nt: TGTGCCAGCAGCGTGACCGGGGGCTGGGAAGAGACCCAGTACTTC; cdr3_aa: CASSVTGGWEETQYF
clone_size: .; v_call: TRBV3-1/TRBV3-2; d_call: .; cdr3_length: 14; j_call: TRBJ1-2; cdr3_nt: TGTGCCAGCAGCTGGGCGACAGTAAACTATGGCTACACCTTC; cdr3_aa: CASSWATVNYGYTF
clone_size: few; v_call: TRBV27; d_call: .; cdr3_length: 14; j_call: TRBJ2-2; cdr3_nt: TGTGCCAGCAGTTTACGGCACGCCACCGGGGAGCTGTTTTTT; cdr3_aa: CASSLRHATGELFF
clone_size: .; v_call: TRBV6-5; d_call: .; cdr3_length: 15; j_call: TRBJ2-2; cdr3_nt: TGTGCCAGCAGTTACTCAGCGACCCCGACCGGGGAGCTGTTTTTT; cdr3_aa: CASSYSATPTGELFF
clone_size: once; v_call: TRBV19; d_call: .; cdr3_length: 12; j_call: TRBJ2-1; cdr3_nt: TGTGCCAGTTCCGGAGGGGGACATGAGCAGTTCTTC; cdr3_aa: CASSGGGHEQFF
clone_size: .; v_call: TRBV7-2; d_call: TRBD1; cdr3_length: 15; j_call: TRBJ2-1; cdr3_nt: TGTGCCAGCAGCCAACTTCGGACAGGGGGGAATGAGCAGTTCTTC; cdr3_aa: CASSQLRTGGNEQFF
clone_size: .; v_call: TRBV9; d_call: .; cdr3_length: 14; j_call: TRBJ1-1; cdr3_nt: TGTGCCAGCAGCGCCCTCGGGACTCTTTCTGAAGCTTTCTTT; cdr3_aa: CASSALGTLSEAFF
clone_size: .; v_call: TRBV7-2; d_call: TRBD1; cdr3_length: 14; j_call: TRBJ2-5; cdr3_nt: TGTGCCAGCAGCCTAGACAGGGCCCAAGAGACCCAGTACTTC; cdr3_aa: CASSLDRAQETQYF
clone_size: .; v_call: TRBV7-9; d_call: TRBD2; cdr3_length: 15; j_call: TRBJ2-7; cdr3_nt: TGTGCCAGCAGCTTCTCCGGACTAGCGTCTTACGAGCAGTACTTC; cdr3_aa: CASSFSGLASYEQYF
clone_size: .; v_call: TRBV4-3; d_call: .; cdr3_length: 17; j_call: TRBJ1-5; cdr3_nt: TGCGCCAGCAGCCAAGATCTGGACTCCTCTAGCAATCAGCCCCAGCATTTT; cdr3_aa: CASSQDLDSSSNQPQHF
clone_size: .; v_call: TRBV6-5; d_call: .; cdr3_length: 13; j_call: TRBJ1-1; cdr3_nt: TGTGCCAGCATTTTGACTATGAACACTGAAGCTTTCTTT; cdr3_aa: CASILTMNTEAFF
clone_size: .; v_call: TRBV14; d_call: TRBD1; cdr3_length: 17; j_call: TRBJ2-3; cdr3_nt: TGTGCCAGCAGCCAAGGCCTCCGAGGACAGGGCACAGATACGCAGTATTTT; cdr3_aa: CASSQGLRGQGTDTQYF
clone_size: once; v_call: TRBV2; d_call: TRBD1; cdr3_length: 15; j_call: TRBJ1-1; cdr3_nt: TGTGCCAGCAGTGGGAGGACAGGGGCGAACACTGAAGCTTTCTTT; cdr3_aa: CASSGRTGANTEAFF
clone_size: .; v_call: TRBV9; d_call: .; cdr3_length: 18; j_call: TRBJ2-4; cdr3_nt: TGTGCCAGCAGCGGAAGTACGCGGGACGAAAAAGCCAAAAACATTCAGTACTTC; cdr3_aa: CASSGSTRDEKAKNIQYF
clone_size: .; v_call: TRBV21-1; d_call: .; cdr3_length: 12; j_call: TRBJ1-5; cdr3_nt: TGTGCCAGCAGATGCATTGACGTGACGATCCGTTTT; cdr3_aa: CASRCIDVTIRF
clone_size: .; v_call: TRBV18; d_call: .; cdr3_length: 14; j_call: TRBJ1-2; cdr3_nt: TGTGCCAGCTCACCCTTGGGGGCTAACTATGGCTACACCTTC; cdr3_aa: CASSPLGANYGYTF
clone_size: .; v_call: TRBV5-1; d_call: .; cdr3_length: 15; j_call: TRBJ2-2; cdr3_nt: TGCGCCAGCAGCTTGGTTGGCAGATCAACCGGGGAGCTGTTTTTT; cdr3_aa: CASSLVGRSTGELFF
clone_size: .; v_call: TRBV14; d_call: .; cdr3_length: 15; j_call: TRBJ2-7; cdr3_nt: TGTGCCAGCAGCCAAGATCTCCGGACAGACTACGAGCAGTACTTC; cdr3_aa: CASSQDLRTDYEQYF
clone_size: .; v_call: TRBV6-5; d_call: .; cdr3_length: 14; j_call: TRBJ1-6; cdr3_nt: TGTGCCAGCGTATCAAGAGGGGTCAATTCACCCCTCCACTTT; cdr3_aa: CASVSRGVNSPLHF
clone_size: .; v_call: TRBV27; d_call: TRBD1; cdr3_length: 14; j_call: TRBJ1-6; cdr3_nt: TGTGCCAGCAGTTCAGGGACAGGGAATTCACCCCTCCACTTT; cdr3_aa: CASSSGTGNSPLHF
clone_size: .; v_call: TRBV3-1/TRBV3-2; d_call: .; cdr3_length: 13; j_call: TRBJ2-2; cdr3_nt: TGTGCCAGCAGCCCGTCTAGGACCGGGGAGCTGTTTTTT; cdr3_aa: CASSPSRTGELFF
clone_size: .; v_call: TRBV27; d_call: TRBD1; cdr3_length: 15; j_call: TRBJ1-5; cdr3_nt: TGTGCCAGCAGGCGGGGGGGACAGGGAGGCCAGCCCCAGCATTTT; cdr3_aa: CASRRGGQGGQPQHF